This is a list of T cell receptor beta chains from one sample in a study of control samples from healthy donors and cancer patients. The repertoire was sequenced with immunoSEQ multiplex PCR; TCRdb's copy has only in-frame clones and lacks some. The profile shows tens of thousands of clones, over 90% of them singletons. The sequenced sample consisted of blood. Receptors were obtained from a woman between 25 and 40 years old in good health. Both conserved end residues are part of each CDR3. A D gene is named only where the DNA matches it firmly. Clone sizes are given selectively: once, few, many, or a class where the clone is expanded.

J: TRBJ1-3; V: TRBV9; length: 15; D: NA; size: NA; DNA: TGTGCCAGCAGCGTAATGGGGGATTCTGGAAACACCATATATTTT; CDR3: CASSVMGDSGNTIYF
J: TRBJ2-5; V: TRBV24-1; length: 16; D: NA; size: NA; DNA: TGTGCCACCAGTGACGCCGGGGCAGGCGATCAAGAGACCCAGTACTTC; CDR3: CATSDAGAGDQETQYF
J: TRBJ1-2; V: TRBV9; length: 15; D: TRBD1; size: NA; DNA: TGTGCCAGCAGCGTAGTGGGGACAGCAAACTATGGCTACACCTTC; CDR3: CASSVVGTANYGYTF
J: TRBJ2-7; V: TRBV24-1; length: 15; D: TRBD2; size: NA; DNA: TGTGCCACCTCGGGACTAGCGGGAGGCGCCTACGAGCAGTACTTC; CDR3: CATSGLAGGAYEQYF
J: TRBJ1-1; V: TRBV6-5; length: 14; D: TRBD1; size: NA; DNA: TGTGCCAGCAGCCCCGGACAGGGGTTGACTGAAGCTTTCTTT; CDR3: CASSPGQGLTEAFF
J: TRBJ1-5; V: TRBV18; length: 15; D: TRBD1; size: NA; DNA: TGTGCCAGCTCACGAGGGACAGCAAACAATCAGCCCCAGCATTTT; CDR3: CASSRGTANNQPQHF
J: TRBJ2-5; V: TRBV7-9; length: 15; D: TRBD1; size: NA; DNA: TGTGCCAGCAGCTTACCATGGACAGGGAGGGAGACCCAGTACTTC; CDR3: CASSLPWTGRETQYF
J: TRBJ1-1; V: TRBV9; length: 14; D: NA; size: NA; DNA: TGTGCCAGCAGTCGAGGGGGGTTCGGCACTGAAGCTTTCTTT; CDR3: CASSRGGFGTEAFF
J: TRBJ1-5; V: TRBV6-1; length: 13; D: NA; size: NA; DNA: TGTGCCAGCAGCCCAAACAGGAATCAGCCCCAGCATTTT; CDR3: CASSPNRNQPQHF
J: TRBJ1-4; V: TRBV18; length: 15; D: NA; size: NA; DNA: TGTGCCAGCTCACCACCGTGGGATTCTAATGAAAAACTGTTTTTT; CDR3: CASSPPWDSNEKLFF
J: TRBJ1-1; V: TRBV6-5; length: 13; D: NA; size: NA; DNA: TGTGCCAGCAATTTACGGGAGAACACTGAAGCTTTCTTT; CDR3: CASNLRENTEAFF
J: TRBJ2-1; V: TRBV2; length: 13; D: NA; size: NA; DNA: TGTGCCAGCAGTGTTCAGGTCTACAATGAGCAGTTCTTC; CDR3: CASSVQVYNEQFF
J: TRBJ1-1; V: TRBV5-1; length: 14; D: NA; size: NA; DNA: TGCGCCAGCAGCTTGATCAGCTCGAACACTGAAGCTTTCTTT; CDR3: CASSLISSNTEAFF
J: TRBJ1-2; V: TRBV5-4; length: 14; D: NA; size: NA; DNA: TGTGCCAGCAGCGCGGGAGGGTTCTCCTATGGCTACACCTTC; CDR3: CASSAGGFSYGYTF
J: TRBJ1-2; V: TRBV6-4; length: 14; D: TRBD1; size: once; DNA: TGTGCCAGCAGTGACGGGGGGACAGGGGCTGGCTACACCTTC; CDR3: CASSDGGTGAGYTF
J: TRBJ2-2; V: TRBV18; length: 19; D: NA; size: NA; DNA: TGTGCCAGCTCACCACAAGGGGGGACAGTCATTACGAACACCGGGGAGCTGTTTTTT; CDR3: CASSPQGGTVITNTGELFF
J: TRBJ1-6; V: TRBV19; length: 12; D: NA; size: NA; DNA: TGTGCCAGTAGTATAGCAGGTTCACCCCTCCACTTT; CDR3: CASSIAGSPLHF
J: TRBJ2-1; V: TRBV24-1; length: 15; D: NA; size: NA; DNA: TGTGCCACCAGCGAAGGGGGAGGGGTGTTCAATGAGCAGTTCTTC; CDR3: CATSEGGGVFNEQFF
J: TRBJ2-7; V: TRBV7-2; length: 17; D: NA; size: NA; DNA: TGTGCCAGCAGCTTATTCCTCGGGGGGGGACAGGGCTACGAGCAGTACTTC; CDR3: CASSLFLGGGQGYEQYF
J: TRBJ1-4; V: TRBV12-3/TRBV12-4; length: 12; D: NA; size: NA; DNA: TGTGCCAGCAGTCCGGGTTCCGAAAAACTGTTTTTT; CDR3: CASSPGSEKLFF
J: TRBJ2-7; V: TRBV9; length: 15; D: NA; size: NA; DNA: TGTGCCAGCAGCGTCGAGGGACGCGTTTTGGACGAGCAGTACTTC; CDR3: CASSVEGRVLDEQYF
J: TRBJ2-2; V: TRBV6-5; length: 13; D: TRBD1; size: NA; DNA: TGTGCCAGCAATTGGGACAGCGCCGGGGAGCTGTTTTTT; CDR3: CASNWDSAGELFF
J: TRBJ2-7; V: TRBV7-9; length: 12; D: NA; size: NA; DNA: TGTGCCAGCAGCTTAGTGGGGAACGAGCAGTACTTC; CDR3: CASSLVGNEQYF
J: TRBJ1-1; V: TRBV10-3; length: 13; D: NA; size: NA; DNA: TGTGCCATCAGTGAGTCTGAGGGGACTGAAGCTTTCTTT; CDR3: CAISESEGTEAFF
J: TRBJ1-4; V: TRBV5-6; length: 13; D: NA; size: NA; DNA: TGTGCCAGCAGCTTGCGGCGGGATGAAAAACTGTTTTTT; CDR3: CASSLRRDEKLFF
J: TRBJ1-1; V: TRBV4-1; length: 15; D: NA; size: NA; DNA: TGCGCCAGCAGCCAGGTGGTATCTGTGAACACTGAAGCTTTCTTT; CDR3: CASSQVVSVNTEAFF
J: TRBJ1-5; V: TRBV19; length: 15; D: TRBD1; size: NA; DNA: TGTGCCAGTAGTATTTACAGGGGGCTAGATCAGCCCCAGCATTTT; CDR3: CASSIYRGLDQPQHF
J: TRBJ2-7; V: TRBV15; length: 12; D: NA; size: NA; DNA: TGTGCCACCAGCACTGGGGATGCCGAGCAGTACTTC; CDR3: CATSTGDAEQYF
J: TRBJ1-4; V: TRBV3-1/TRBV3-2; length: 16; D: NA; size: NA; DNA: TGTGCCAGCAGCCAAGAATACAGGACAAATAATGAAAAACTGTTTTTT; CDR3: CASSQEYRTNNEKLFF